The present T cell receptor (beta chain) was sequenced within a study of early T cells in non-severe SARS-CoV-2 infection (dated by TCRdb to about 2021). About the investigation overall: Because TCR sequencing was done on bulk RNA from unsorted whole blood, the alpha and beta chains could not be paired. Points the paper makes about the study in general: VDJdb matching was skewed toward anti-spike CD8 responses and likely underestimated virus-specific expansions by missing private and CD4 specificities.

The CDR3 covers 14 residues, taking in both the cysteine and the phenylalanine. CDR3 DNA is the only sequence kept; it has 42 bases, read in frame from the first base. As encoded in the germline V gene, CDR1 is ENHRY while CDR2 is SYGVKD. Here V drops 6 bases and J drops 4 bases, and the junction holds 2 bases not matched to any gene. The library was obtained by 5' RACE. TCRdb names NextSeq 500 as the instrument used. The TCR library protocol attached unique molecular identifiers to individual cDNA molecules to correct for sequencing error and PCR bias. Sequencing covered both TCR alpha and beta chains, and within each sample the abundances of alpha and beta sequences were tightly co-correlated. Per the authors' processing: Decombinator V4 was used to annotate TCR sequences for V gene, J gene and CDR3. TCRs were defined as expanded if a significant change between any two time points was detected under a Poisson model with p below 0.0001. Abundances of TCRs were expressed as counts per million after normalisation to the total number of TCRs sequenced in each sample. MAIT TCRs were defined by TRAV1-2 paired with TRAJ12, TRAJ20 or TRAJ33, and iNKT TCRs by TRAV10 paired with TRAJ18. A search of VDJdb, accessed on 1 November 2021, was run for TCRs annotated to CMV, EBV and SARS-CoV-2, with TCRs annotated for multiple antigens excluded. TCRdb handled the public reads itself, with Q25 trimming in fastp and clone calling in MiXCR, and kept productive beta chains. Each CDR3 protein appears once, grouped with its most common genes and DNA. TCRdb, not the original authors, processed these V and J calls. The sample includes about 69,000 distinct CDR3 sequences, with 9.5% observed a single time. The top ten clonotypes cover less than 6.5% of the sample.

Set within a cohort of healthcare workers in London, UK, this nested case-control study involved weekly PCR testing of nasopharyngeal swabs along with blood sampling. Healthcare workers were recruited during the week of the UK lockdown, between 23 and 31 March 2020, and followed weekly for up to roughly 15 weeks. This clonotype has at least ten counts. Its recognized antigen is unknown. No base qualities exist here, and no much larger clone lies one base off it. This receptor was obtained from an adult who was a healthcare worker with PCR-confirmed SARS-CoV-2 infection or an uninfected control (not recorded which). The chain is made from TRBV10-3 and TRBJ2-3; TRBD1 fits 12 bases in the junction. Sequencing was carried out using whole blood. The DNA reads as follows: TGTGCCATCAGAGGGGACAGGGGGCCAGATACGCAGTATTTT. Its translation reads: CAIRGDRGPDTQYF.